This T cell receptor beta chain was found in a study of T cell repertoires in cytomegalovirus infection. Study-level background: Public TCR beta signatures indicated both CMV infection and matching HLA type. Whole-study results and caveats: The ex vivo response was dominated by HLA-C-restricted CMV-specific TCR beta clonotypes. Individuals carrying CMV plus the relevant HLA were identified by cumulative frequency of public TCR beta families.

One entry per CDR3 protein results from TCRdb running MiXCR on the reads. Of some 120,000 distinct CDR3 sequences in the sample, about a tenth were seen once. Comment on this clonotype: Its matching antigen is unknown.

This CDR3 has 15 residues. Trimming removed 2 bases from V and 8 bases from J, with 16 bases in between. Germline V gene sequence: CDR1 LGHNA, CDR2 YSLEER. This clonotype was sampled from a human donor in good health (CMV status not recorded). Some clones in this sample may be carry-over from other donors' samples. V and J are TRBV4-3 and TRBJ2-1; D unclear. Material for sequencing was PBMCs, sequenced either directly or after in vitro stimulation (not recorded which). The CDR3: CASSQTGNGHDEQFF. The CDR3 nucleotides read TGCGCCAGCAGCCAAACTGGGAATGGGCATGATGAGCAGTTCTTC.